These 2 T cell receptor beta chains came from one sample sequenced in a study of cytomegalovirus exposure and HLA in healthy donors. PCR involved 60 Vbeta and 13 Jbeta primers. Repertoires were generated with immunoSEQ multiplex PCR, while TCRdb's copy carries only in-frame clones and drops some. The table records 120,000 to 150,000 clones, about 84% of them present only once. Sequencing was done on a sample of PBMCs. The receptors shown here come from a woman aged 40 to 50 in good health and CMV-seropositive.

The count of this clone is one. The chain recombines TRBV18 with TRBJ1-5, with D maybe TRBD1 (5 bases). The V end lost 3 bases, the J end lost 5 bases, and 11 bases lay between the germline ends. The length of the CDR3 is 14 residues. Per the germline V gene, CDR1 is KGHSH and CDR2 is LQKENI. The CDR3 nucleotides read TGTGCCAGCTCACCCCGCGACAGAGATCAGCCCCAGCATTTT. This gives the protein CASSPRDRDQPQHF.

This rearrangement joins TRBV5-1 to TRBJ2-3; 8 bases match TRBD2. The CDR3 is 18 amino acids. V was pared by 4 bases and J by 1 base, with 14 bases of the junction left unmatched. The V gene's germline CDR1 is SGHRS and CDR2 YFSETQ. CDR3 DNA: TGCGCCAGCAGCCCGACTAGCGAGAGGTACCGGGGCACAGATACGCAGTATTTT. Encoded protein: CASSPTSERYRGTDTQYF.